This is a list of T cell receptor beta chains from one sample in a study of T cell repertoires in cytomegalovirus infection. Using its own MiXCR run on the reads, TCRdb lists one record per CDR3 protein. This table has roughly 68,000 distinct CDR3 sequences, 20% to 25% appearing once. These receptors' targets are unknown. Specimen: CD8+ T cells from cultured PBMCs, collected from culture after CMV antigen stimulation. Receptors originate from a human donor in good health (CMV status not recorded). Some clones in this sample may be carry-over from other donors' samples. Both conserved end residues are part of each CDR3. Fields, in order: CDR3 length, J gene, V gene, CDR3 protein.

len: 12; j_gene: TRBJ2-2; v_gene: TRBV25-1; CDR3aa: CASITGSGELFF
len: 13; j_gene: TRBJ1-1; v_gene: TRBV4-3; CDR3aa: CASSRGQNTEAFF
len: 20; j_gene: TRBJ1-4; v_gene: TRBV12-3/TRBV12-4; CDR3aa: CASSLWRGRGPHATNEKLFF
len: 16; j_gene: TRBJ2-1; v_gene: TRBV4-3; CDR3aa: CASSQEDGGAYNEQFF
len: 12; j_gene: TRBJ1-5; v_gene: TRBV15; CDR3aa: CATRMPPQPQHF
len: 15; j_gene: TRBJ1-1; v_gene: TRBV27; CDR3aa: CASSLVVGVNTEAFF
len: 14; j_gene: TRBJ1-1; v_gene: TRBV6-2/TRBV6-3; CDR3aa: CASSYPNGFTEAFF
len: 14; j_gene: TRBJ2-7; v_gene: TRBV7-2; CDR3aa: CASSLKSRDYEQYF
len: 14; j_gene: TRBJ2-1; v_gene: TRBV19; CDR3aa: CASHGQGGKNEQFF
len: 18; j_gene: TRBJ2-5; v_gene: TRBV7-2; CDR3aa: CASSSRLAGGPVWETQYF
len: 18; j_gene: TRBJ1-6; v_gene: TRBV4-3; CDR3aa: CASSSSTPGGSYNSPLHF
len: 13; j_gene: TRBJ2-1; v_gene: TRBV27; CDR3aa: CASKPGQYNEQFF
len: 15; j_gene: TRBJ1-3; v_gene: TRBV10-2; CDR3aa: CASSVGSYSGNTIYF
len: 17; j_gene: TRBJ1-6; v_gene: TRBV27; CDR3aa: CASSPKNAGPYNSPLHF
len: 14; j_gene: TRBJ1-5; v_gene: TRBV7-2; CDR3aa: CASSLGRQIKPQHF
len: 16; j_gene: TRBJ1-3; v_gene: TRBV28; CDR3aa: CASSFSSYPSGNTIYF
len: 14; j_gene: TRBJ1-4; v_gene: TRBV7-9; CDR3aa: CASSFGTGDEKLFF
len: 12; j_gene: TRBJ2-2; v_gene: TRBV7-2; CDR3aa: CASSFPGQELFF
len: 15; j_gene: TRBJ2-3; v_gene: TRBV7-9; CDR3aa: CASSLPAEPTDTQYF
len: 14; j_gene: TRBJ2-1; v_gene: TRBV6-1; CDR3aa: CASSYGTSYNEQFF
len: 15; j_gene: TRBJ2-2; v_gene: TRBV28; CDR3aa: CASKQGRGNTGELFF
len: 13; j_gene: TRBJ2-7; v_gene: TRBV6-2/TRBV6-3; CDR3aa: CASTLQGADEQYF
len: 14; j_gene: TRBJ2-7; v_gene: TRBV20-1; CDR3aa: CSARDRATLWEQYF
len: 12; j_gene: TRBJ2-7; v_gene: TRBV4-1; CDR3aa: CASSQPPREQYF
len: 13; j_gene: TRBJ2-7; v_gene: TRBV7-9; CDR3aa: CASSPGGYYEQYF
len: 13; j_gene: TRBJ1-2; v_gene: TRBV7-2; CDR3aa: CASSSGTVRGYTF
len: 14; j_gene: TRBJ1-6; v_gene: TRBV6-6; CDR3aa: CATGALSYNSPLHF
len: 17; j_gene: TRBJ2-3; v_gene: TRBV7-8; CDR3aa: CASSSDYDRRLPDTQYF
len: 14; j_gene: TRBJ2-3; v_gene: TRBV7-9; CDR3aa: CASSPPDNTDTQYF
len: 13; j_gene: TRBJ1-5; v_gene: TRBV7-2; CDR3aa: CASSFWSNQPQHF
len: 13; j_gene: TRBJ1-1; v_gene: TRBV7-2; CDR3aa: CASSKGQKLEAFF
len: 19; j_gene: TRBJ2-2; v_gene: TRBV27; CDR3aa: CASSLFGGAGDTNTGELFF
len: 14; j_gene: TRBJ2-4; v_gene: TRBV7-9; CDR3aa: CASSPGPGRNIQYF
len: 15; j_gene: TRBJ1-1; v_gene: TRBV27; CDR3aa: CASRYTDRVNTEAFF
len: 13; j_gene: TRBJ1-1; v_gene: TRBV7-2; CDR3aa: CASSLAKRTEAFF
len: 14; j_gene: TRBJ2-5; v_gene: TRBV7-9; CDR3aa: CASSPAGRVETQYF
len: 13; j_gene: TRBJ1-2; v_gene: TRBV6-1; CDR3aa: CASSPGQGGGYTF
len: 18; j_gene: TRBJ2-3; v_gene: TRBV7-2; CDR3aa: CASSHPSGGSTSTDTQYF
len: 20; j_gene: TRBJ1-1; v_gene: TRBV18; CDR3aa: CASSPPTEETGGRVNTEAFF